The subject of this entry is one T cell receptor (beta chain). The source of the sample is a study of shared clonotypes between healthy human individuals. The overall study: Every donor yielded three CD4 naive, three CD4 memory, two CD8 naive and one CD8 memory plate.

Per the study methods: Filtering differed because ImmunoSEQ produced junction-only sequences that carried no quality scores. The protocol was immunoSEQ multiplex PCR, while the TCRdb copy is restricted to in-frame clones and leaves out a portion. That table supplies the V and J calls and clone size; D and trimming were determined from the DNA. Here the sample spans about 1.5 million clones, about 96% being singletons. Germline values: CDR1 MNHEY, CDR2 SVGAGI. There are 12 residues in the CDR3. V was clipped by 8 bases and J by 8 bases, with 15 bases between them. Sequenced sample: naive CD4+ T cells sorted from blood. Subset here: CD45RA+ positively selected. The TCR comes from a man between 25 and 39 years old in good health. This chain joins TRBV6-5 and TRBJ1-2; D remains unclear. This CDR3 reads CASATGVQGYTF. Written as DNA, the CDR3 is TGTGCCAGCGCAACGGGCGTCCAAGGCTACACCTTC.